This entry lists 2 T cell receptor beta chains sequenced from one sample in a study of blood T cell repertoires in COVID-19 (dated by TCRdb to about 2020). Library creation used the immunoSEQ multiplex PCR assay. TCRdb provides this immuneACCESS table in a form limited to in-frame rearrangements. Some clones are lacking; in checked studies, under half of them reflect an unresolved V gene, and why the rest are absent is not known. Across this sample there are around 120,000 clones, with nearly 90% seen only once. The top ten clonotypes cover 3.5% to 4.5% of the sample. Material: peripheral blood. These receptors were taken from a woman aged 55-70 years with COVID-19, enrolled during active disease.

V and J are TRBV3-1 (or the pseudogene TRBV3-2) and TRBJ1-3, with D maybe TRBD1 (6 bases). Germline CDR1 LGHDT, CDR2 YNNKEL (reference sequence). The CDR3 consists of 17 residues. V lost 0 bases and J lost 4, with 16 bases in between. The CDR3, as DNA: TGTGCCAGCAGCCAAGATCTAAACAGGGCGTCGGGAAACACCATATATTTT. Translation gives CASSQDLNRASGNTIYF.

This clone appeared a few times. At one of its ends the junction is not consistent with the germline gene, which may arise from a read error. The chain employs TRBV2 and TRBJ2-7; D may be TRBD2 (5 bases). This CDR3 is built from 15 residues. Germline V gene data show CDR1 as SNHLY and CDR2 as FYNNEI. The CDR3 region is CASSEGLANVYEQYF. The CDR3 DNA follows: TGTGCCAGCAGCGAAGGACTGGCGAACGTTTACGAGCAGTACTTC.